This record looks at one TCR beta chain sequence and its context. Under the authors' procedure: Reference gene primers were amplified, and this amplification served to estimate nucleated cell counts. TCRdb's copy holds only in-frame clones and misses some; the assay was immunoSEQ multiplex PCR. V and J calls and clone size are as listed in that table; D and trimming were resolved from the DNA. The sample consists of roughly 240,000 clones, roughly 84% of them appearing once. This sample is part of a study of blood T cell repertoires in COVID-19. Study at large: The analysed material was cDNA or gDNA that came from T cells, B-cell-depleted T cells, or PBMCs.

The V gene's germline CDR1 is MNHEY and CDR2 SVGEGT. V lost 4 bases and J lost 3, with 3 bases in between. This CDR3 contains 11 residues. This clonotype originated in a man in his forties who had recovered from COVID-19. This sequence joins TRBV6-2 or TRBV6-3 and TRBJ2-5; D gene ambiguous. Sequencing input: peripheral blood. DNA for the CDR3: TGTGCCAGCAGTTCCGAAGAGACCCAGTACTTC. Translating it yields CASSSEETQYF.